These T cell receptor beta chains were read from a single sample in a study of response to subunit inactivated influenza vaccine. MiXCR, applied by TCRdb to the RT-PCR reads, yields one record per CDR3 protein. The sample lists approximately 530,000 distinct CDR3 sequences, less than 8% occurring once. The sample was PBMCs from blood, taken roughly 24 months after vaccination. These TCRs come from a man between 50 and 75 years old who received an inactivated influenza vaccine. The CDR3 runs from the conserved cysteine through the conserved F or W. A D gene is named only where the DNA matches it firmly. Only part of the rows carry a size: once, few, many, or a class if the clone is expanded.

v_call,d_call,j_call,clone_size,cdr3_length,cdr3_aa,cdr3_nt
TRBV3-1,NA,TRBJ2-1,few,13,CASSQDRRAAEFF,TGTGCCAGCAGCCAAGATCGGAGAGCCGCGGAGTTCTTC
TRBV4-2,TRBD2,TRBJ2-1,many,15,CASSQETGGPYEQFF,TGTGCCAGCAGCCAAGAGACGGGAGGGCCCTATGAGCAGTTCTTC
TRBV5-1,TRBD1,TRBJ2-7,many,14,CASSPQGQDYEQYF,TGCGCCAGCAGCCCCCAAGGACAGGACTACGAGCAGTACTTC
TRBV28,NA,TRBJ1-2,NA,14,CASSLPRSHYGYTF,TGTGCCAGCAGTTTACCCCGTTCCCACTATGGCTACACCTTC
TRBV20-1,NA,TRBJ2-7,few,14,CSARKTGVGYEQYF,TGCAGTGCTAGAAAGACAGGTGTGGGCTACGAGCAGTACTTC
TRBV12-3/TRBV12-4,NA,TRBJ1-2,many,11,CASSFNYGYTF,TGTGCCAGCAGTTTCAACTATGGCTACACCTTC
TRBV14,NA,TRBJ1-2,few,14,CASSQDTALYGYTF,TGTGCCAGCAGCCAAGACACAGCCCTCTATGGCTACACCTTC
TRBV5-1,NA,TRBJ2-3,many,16,CASSLAPVTSTDTQYF,TGCGCCAGCAGCTTGGCCCCGGTAACTAGCACAGATACGCAGTATTTT
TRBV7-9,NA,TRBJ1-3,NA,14,CASSHTTSGNTIYF,TGTGCCAGCAGCCACACGACCTCTGGAAACACCATATATTTT
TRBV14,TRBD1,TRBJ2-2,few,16,CASSVRTGLTTGELFF,TGTGCCAGCAGCGTGAGGACAGGGCTAACAACGGGGGAGCTGTTTTTT
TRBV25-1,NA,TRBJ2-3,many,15,CASSDNTGRSDTQYF,TGTGCCAGCAGTGACAATACAGGGCGATCAGATACGCAGTATTTT
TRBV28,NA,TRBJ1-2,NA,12,CASSFPGRGYTF,TGTGCCAGCAGTTTTCCGGGGCGCGGCTACACCTTC
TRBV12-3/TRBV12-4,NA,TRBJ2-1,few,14,CASSLWTGGDEQFF,TGTGCCAGCAGTCTTTGGACGGGTGGCGATGAGCAGTTCTTC
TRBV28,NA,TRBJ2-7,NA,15,CASSAPGGTPYEQYF,TGTGCCAGCAGCGCACCTGGGGGCACCCCCTACGAGCAGTACTTC
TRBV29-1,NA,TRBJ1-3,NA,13,CSVAVGSGNTIYF,TGCAGCGTTGCGGTTGGATCTGGAAACACCATATATTTT
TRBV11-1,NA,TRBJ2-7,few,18,CASSLVVWVQGPTYEQYF,TGTGCCAGCAGCTTAGTAGTGTGGGTGCAGGGCCCAACCTACGAGCAGTACTTC
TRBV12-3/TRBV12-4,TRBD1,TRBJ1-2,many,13,CASSLGQGQGYTF,TGTGCCAGCAGTTTGGGACAGGGCCAGGGCTACACCTTC
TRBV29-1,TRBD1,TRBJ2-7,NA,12,CSVGAGGNEQYF,TGCAGCGTTGGTGCAGGGGGCAACGAGCAGTACTTC
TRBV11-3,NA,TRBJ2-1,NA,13,CASSFGGRNEQFF,TGTGCCAGCAGCTTTGGGGGGCGCAATGAGCAGTTCTTC
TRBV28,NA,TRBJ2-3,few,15,CASSLLQEITDTQYF,TGTGCCAGCAGTTTATTGCAGGAGATCACAGATACGCAGTATTTT
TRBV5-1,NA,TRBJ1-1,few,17,CASSPSWLGGMNTEAFF,TGCGCCAGCAGCCCATCATGGCTCGGCGGCATGAACACTGAAGCTTTCTTT
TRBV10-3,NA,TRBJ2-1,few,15,CAISQAGDTYNEQFF,TGTGCCATCAGTCAGGCGGGGGACACCTACAATGAGCAGTTCTTC
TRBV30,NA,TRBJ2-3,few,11,CASTQGGTQYF,TGTGCCTCTACCCAGGGAGGTACGCAGTATTTT
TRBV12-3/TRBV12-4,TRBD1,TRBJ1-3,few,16,CASSLAGTGIGNTIYF,TGTGCCAGCAGTTTAGCCGGGACAGGGATCGGAAACACCATATATTTT
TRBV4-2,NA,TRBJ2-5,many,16,CASSQDLTGSRETQYF,TGTGCCAGCAGCCAAGATCTTACGGGGTCTCGAGAGACCCAGTACTTC
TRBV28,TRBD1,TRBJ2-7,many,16,CASSFVPGQGLYEQYF,TGTGCCAGCAGTTTCGTCCCGGGACAGGGACTCTACGAGCAGTACTTC
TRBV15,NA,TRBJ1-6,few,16,CATSRGSRYYNSPLHF,TGTGCCACCAGCAGAGGGTCGAGATATTATAATTCACCCCTCCACTTT
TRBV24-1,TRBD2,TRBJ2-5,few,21,CATSDLHPSASGKGTQETQYF,TGTGCCACCAGTGATTTGCATCCGTCGGCTAGCGGGAAGGGAACCCAAGAGACCCAGTACTTC
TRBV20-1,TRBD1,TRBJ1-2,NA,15,CSASPAGTENYGYTF,TGCAGTGCTAGCCCAGCCGGGACAGAGAACTATGGCTACACCTTC
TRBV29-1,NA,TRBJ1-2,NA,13,CSVEGGSFGGYTF,TGCAGCGTTGAAGGGGGCAGTTTTGGTGGCTACACCTTC
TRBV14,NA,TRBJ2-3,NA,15,CASSQARGYGDTQYF,TGTGCCAGCAGCCAAGCCCGTGGCTATGGAGATACGCAGTATTTT
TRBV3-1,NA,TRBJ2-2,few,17,CASSQVPLVPFTGELFF,TGTGCCAGCAGCCAAGTGCCACTAGTGCCATTCACCGGGGAGCTGTTTTTT
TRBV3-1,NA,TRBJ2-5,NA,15,CASSQERTAQETQYF,TGTGCCAGCAGCCAAGAACGGACCGCTCAAGAGACCCAGTACTTC
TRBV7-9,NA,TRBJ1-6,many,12,CASSLVSGPLHF,TGTGCCAGCAGCTTGGTCTCAGGACCCCTCCACTTT
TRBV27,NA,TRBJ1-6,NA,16,CASSLFGAVKNSPLHF,TGTGCCAGCAGTTTATTTGGGGCAGTGAAGAATTCACCCCTCCACTTT
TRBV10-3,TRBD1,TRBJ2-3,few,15,CAISEPGQGTDTQYF,TGTGCCATCAGTGAGCCGGGACAGGGCACAGATACGCAGTATTTT
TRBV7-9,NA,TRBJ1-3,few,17,CASSLAWGRISGNTIYF,TGTGCCAGCAGCTTAGCGTGGGGCAGGATTTCTGGAAACACCATATATTTT
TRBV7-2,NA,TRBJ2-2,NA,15,CASSLSQTNTGELFF,TGTGCCAGCAGCTTAAGTCAGACGAACACCGGGGAGCTGTTTTTT
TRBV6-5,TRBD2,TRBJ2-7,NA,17,CASSYRVAGGSSYEQYF,TGTGCCAGCAGTTATAGGGTAGCGGGCGGGAGCTCCTACGAGCAGTACTTC
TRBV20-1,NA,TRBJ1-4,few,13,CSARDLGFEKLFF,TGCAGTGCTAGAGATCTGGGGTTCGAAAAACTGTTTTTT